This TCR beta chain was profiled in a study of monozygotic twins with inflammatory bowel disease. Study results and limitations: Whether twins were concordant or discordant made no difference to repertoire similarity, possibly from limited power.

As to this clonotype: The target antigen is unknown.

The CDR3 is 17 amino acids. Germline V lookup: CDR1 SGHRS, CDR2 YFSETQ. UMIs containing a 6-nucleotide sample barcode were added via template switching. TCRdb reworked the 5' RACE reads into one entry per CDR3 protein, no DNA. This table holds 300,000 to 450,000 distinct CDR3 sequences. Material: blood. This receptor was taken from a human donor with ulcerative colitis or Crohn's disease, or a healthy co-twin of an affected twin (not recorded which). The chain combines TRBV5-1 with TRBJ2-7; TCRdb indicates TRBD2, and absent DNA this call remains unverified. The CDR3 is CASSSGLAGAELYEQYF.